This T cell receptor (beta chain) was recorded in a study of blood T cells in healthy people across ages (dated by TCRdb to between 2014 and 2016). Study-level background: In model experiments, roughly one uniquely barcoded TCR beta cDNA molecule per two T cells was captured by template switching. Four age groups were formed from the donors: young (average roughly 15 years), middle-aged (around 40), aged (about 68) and long-lived (82). Using the same blood draw, the study looked at two additional independent replicas of 1 million unique cDNA reads for two donors, one aged 18 to 30 and the other aged 80 or older. Age-related changes in TCR beta repertoire diversity were measured in the study by deep sequencing normalized with unique cDNA molecular identifiers. The paper as a whole reports these results and caveats: Estimates of total diversity based on one million sequenced T cells were considered lower bounds and underestimates. Because the CMV infection status of the donors was unknown, age-related changes in expanded clonotypes may potentially have been confounded. Because profiling used bulk unsorted PBMCs, naive and antigen-experienced compartments could not be compared conclusively. Compared with the aged group, the long-lived group had more naive CD4+ T cells, fewer expanded clones and increased TCR diversity, suggesting age selection. Observed TCR beta diversity correlated strongly with the percentage of naive T cells measured by flow cytometry. Observed TCR beta diversity per million T cells fell roughly linearly with age, and a significant reduction was already apparent by age around 44.

Systemically healthy Caucasian individuals from Russia, some 38 in total and aged about 6 to 90 years, were included as donors. Around 10 milliliters of peripheral blood were drawn from each donor into EDTA-treated Vacutainer tubes. Ficoll-Paque density-gradient centrifugation was used to isolate PBMCs, with at least 6.5 million per sample. Total RNA was extracted from PBMCs with Trizol reagent, with at least 6 micrograms obtained per sample. Naive CD45RAhigh/CD27high T cell percentages were measured by flow cytometry on a PBMC aliquot from every donor. Taken from cysteine to phenylalanine, the CDR3 has 16 residues. The read is trimmed to its CDR3 DNA, 48 bases read in frame from base 1. V and J lose 4 bases and 4 bases, and a span of 18 bases separates them. CDR1 and CDR2, looked up from the germline V gene, are MGHRA and YSYEKL. Library preparation used 5' RACE. The data were produced on an Illumina HiSeq 2500. A second PCR of roughly 6 to 11 cycles was run with a J-beta primer mix and a sample-barcoded 5' primer. A template-switch 5' adaptor carrying 12 random nucleotides introduced a unique molecular identifier onto each TCR beta cDNA molecule. At least 2.5 million CDR3-containing paired-end reads were obtained from each sample. All of the RNA was converted into first-strand cDNA using the Mint cDNA synthesis kit, with a TRBC-specific oligonucleotide serving as the primer. Following uracil-DNA glycosylase treatment, a first 18-cycle PCR with universal primers M1SS and BC2_uni_R was performed on all cDNA. The source study handled its data this way. Normalization of each sample was performed by random selection of 1 million high-quality reads, each carrying a distinct molecular identifier. Instead of being binned into consensus sequences, reads with shared molecular identifiers were discarded. MiTCR, set to a Q25 quality threshold and the strictest error-elimination algorithm, was used for CDR3 identification, clonotype clustering and error correction. A nonparametric unseen species model with Euler transformation was used to estimate a lower bound on total TCR beta diversity. TCRdb passed the public sequencing reads through fastp at Q25 and MiXCR, retaining productive beta sequences. CDR3 protein duplicates are merged, each entry listing the most common genes and DNA. The V and J calls shown here were made by TCRdb, not taken from the authors' results. In this sample the table shows about 1 million distinct CDR3 sequences, approximately 25% of which occur a single time. Approximately 0.71% of the sample is taken by the ten largest.

As for this clonotype: The specificity of this receptor is unknown. Base qualities are not recorded, but no much larger clone differs from it by a single base.

These data were also filed under a second study, of T cells of mothers and their children. The other study reports the following: Nine systemically healthy Caucasian individuals, comprising three mothers and their six children, were included as donors. cDNA synthesis used all of the extracted RNA, with approximately 1.4 ug of RNA in each 15 ul reaction. Sample barcodes and 2-4 random nucleotides were added via the M1S primer in the second PCR. Over 9.5 million TCR beta CDR3 reads were obtained for each mother, and about 3 million reads were obtained for each child. Thymic selection similarly shapes TCR recombination output in related and unrelated pairs, with minor effect from inherited differences. Related mother-child pairs always showed normalized repertoire overlap that was slightly higher than in unrelated mother-child pairs, though the difference was never significant. No persistent microchimeric T cell clones were found, with a detection sensitivity of approximately 100 clones per million clonotypes. Deep NGS was used in the study to compare the TCR beta repertoires of mothers and children and to look for features that separate related mother-child pairs from unrelated individuals. Mothers averaged roughly 36 +/- 4 years of age and children averaged about 10 +/- 4 years. After adapter ligation was performed with NEBNext reagents, the libraries were sequenced on an Illumina HiSeq 2000 with 100+100 nt paired-end reads. To prevent cross-contamination, the mother and child libraries were prepared a month apart and were sequenced in separate runs. For each donor, somewhere between roughly 450,000 and 2,000,000 distinct TCR beta clonotypes were identified. Naive TCR beta clonotypes were estimated from low-frequency clonotypes matched to each donor's FACS-determined naive share, without sorting.

The sequencing input was blood. This sequence originates from a girl aged 2 to 10 in good health. Rearrangement joined TRBV4-1 to TRBJ2-3; the D gene is perhaps TRBD2, on 7 matching bases. The CDR3 here reads CASSPSRGAPADTQYF. Here is the DNA: TGCGCCAGCAGCCCTTCACGGGGGGCCCCCGCAGATACGCAGTATTTT.